This record concerns one T cell receptor (beta chain) sequence. The target antigen is unknown. The sample originates from a study of beta chain features in type 1 diabetes. Reverse transcription of all isolated RNA meant that expressed TCRB transcripts were sequenced. Reads from naive, central memory and regulatory T cell samples averaged about 3.9 million. The repertoire was sequenced with immunoSEQ multiplex PCR; TCRdb's copy has only in-frame clones and lacks some. The table records hundreds of thousands of clones, under 13% of them present only once. Germline V gene lookup returns CDR1 PRHDT and CDR2 FYEKMQ (reference sequence). V lost 2 bases to trimming and J lost 6 bases, with 12 bases between them. The CDR3 is 14 residues long. Sorting based on CD45RO/CCR7/CD25/CD127/CD95/CD27 separated CD4+ naive, central memory, regulatory and stem cell-like memory cells. Notes on the study in general: For cells with high TCR expression, cDNA sequencing could yield over-representation. PCR could preferentially amplify shorter templates, alike in patients and controls. In all four CD4+ subsets, TCRB CDR3 length was significantly, moderately reduced in type 1 diabetes.

The sample taken for sequencing was naive CD4+ T cells from blood. This sequence was found in a man aged 30 to 45 with type 1 diabetes. This chain joins TRBV13 and TRBJ2-3; perhaps TRBD2 as D (5 bases). The CDR3 loop reads CASSLSSGPDTQYF. Here the CDR3 DNA reads TGTGCCAGCAGCTTAAGCAGCGGTCCTGATACGCAGTATTTT.